A selection of T cell receptor beta chains follows, all from one sample in a study of lung T cells in sarcoidosis with Löfgren's syndrome. TCRdb redid the calling of the reads with MiXCR, one entry per CDR3 protein. Here the sample spans 60,000 or so distinct CDR3 sequences, about 20% being singletons. Sequenced input: CD4+ T cells from PBMCs. Receptor source: a human donor with sarcoidosis (Löfgren's syndrome or another form), or a control subject (not recorded which). Both conserved end residues are part of each CDR3. A D gene is named only where the DNA matches it firmly. Clone size appears in some rows only: once, few, many, or a class for an expanded clone.

v_gene,d_gene,abundance,len,j_gene,CDR3aa,CDR3nt
TRBV5-6,-,few,13,TRBJ1-5,CASSLPENQPQHF,TGTGCCAGCAGCTTGCCCGAAAATCAGCCCCAGCATTTT
TRBV20-1,TRBD2,many,16,TRBJ2-1,CSASSSGTSGMGEQFF,TGCAGTGCTAGCTCTTCCGGGACTAGCGGGATGGGTGAGCAGTTCTTC
TRBV30,-,once,19,TRBJ2-2,CAWSTIGSYGTGNTGELLF,TGTGCCTGGAGTACAATTGGGTCTTACGGGACGGGGAACACCGGGGAGCTGCTTTTT
TRBV6-1,-,many,13,TRBJ2-5,CASSYLDLETQYF,TGTGCCAGCAGTTATCTGGACCTAGAGACCCAGTACTTC
TRBV6-9,-,many,13,TRBJ1-5,CASRQPTGQPQHF,TGTGCCAGCAGACAGCCGACGGGCCAGCCCCAGCATTTT
TRBV19,TRBD1,few,14,TRBJ1-2,CASSPRTGSYGYTF,TGTGCCAGTAGTCCCCGGACAGGAAGCTATGGCTACACCTTC
TRBV29-1,-,-,10,TRBJ1-2,CSVADYGYTF,TGCAGCGTTGCTGACTATGGCTACACCTTC
TRBV5-5,-,few,17,TRBJ1-1,CASSQSERGGMNTEAFF,TGTGCCAGCAGCCAGAGTGAGAGAGGGGGTATGAACACTGAAGCTTTCTTT
TRBV5-1,TRBD1,-,16,TRBJ1-4,CASSENPDRGVFQLFF,TGCGCCAGCAGCGAAAATCCGGACAGGGGAGTTTTTCAACTGTTTTTT
TRBV27,-,many,14,TRBJ2-3,CASSLSQLTDTQYF,TGTGCCAGCAGTTTATCTCAGCTCACAGATACGCAGTATTTT
TRBV20-1,-,many,13,TRBJ2-2,CSASRQATGELFF,TGCAGTGCTAGTAGACAGGCTACCGGGGAGCTGTTTTTT
TRBV20-1,-,-,16,TRBJ1-1,CSAIPKAGSMNTGAFF,TGCAGTGCTATACCCAAGGCCGGCAGTATGAACACTGGAGCTTTCTTT
TRBV30,-,-,15,TRBJ2-5,CAWKPLGGGKETQYF,TGTGCCTGGAAGCCCCTAGGAGGGGGTAAAGAGACCCAGTACTTC
TRBV3-1,TRBD1,few,13,TRBJ1-2,CASSPGTGYGYTF,TGTGCCAGCAGCCCCGGGACAGGATATGGCTACACCTTC
TRBV20-1,TRBD2,many,16,TRBJ2-3,CSARKSAGATTDTQYF,TGCAGTGCTAGAAAATCGGCGGGAGCAACGACAGATACGCAGTATTTT
TRBV28,TRBD1,few,12,TRBJ1-2,CASKRTGLDYTF,TGTGCCAGCAAAAGGACAGGGCTGGACTACACCTTC
TRBV7-9,-,many,14,TRBJ1-5,CASSLGVGDQPQHF,TGTGCCAGCAGCCTAGGAGTGGGCGATCAGCCCCAGCATTTT
TRBV5-1,-,few,14,TRBJ1-3,CASSLGTSGNTIYF,TGCGCCAGCAGCTTGGGGACCTCTGGAAACACCATATATTTT
TRBV6-1,-,many,13,TRBJ1-6,CLLTEPYNSPLHF,TGTCTACTGACCGAGCCCTATAATTCACCCCTCCACTTT
TRBV5-5,TRBD1,-,12,TRBJ1-1,CASSSRGLEAFF,TGTGCCAGCAGCTCAAGGGGGCTGGAAGCTTTCTTT
TRBV6-1,-,few,13,TRBJ2-1,CAISGRLDNEQFF,TGTGCCATCAGTGGGAGACTTGATAATGAGCAGTTCTTC
TRBV4-3,-,many,15,TRBJ2-1,CASSQASKGLNEQFF,TGCGCCAGCAGCCAAGCGTCGAAGGGGTTAAATGAGCAGTTCTTC
TRBV28,TRBD2,-,15,TRBJ2-3,CASSPPSGSTDMQYF,TGTGCCAGCAGCCCGCCTAGCGGGAGTACGGATATGCAGTATTTT
TRBV6-1,TRBD2,many,15,TRBJ2-1,CASSPLAGIVNEQFF,TGTGCCAGCAGTCCCCTAGCGGGAATAGTCAATGAGCAGTTCTTC
TRBV6-1,TRBD1,many,13,TRBJ1-1,CASSWTSGGRAFF,TGTGCCAGCAGTTGGACTTCAGGGGGCCGGGCTTTCTTT
TRBV20-1,TRBD1,many,15,TRBJ2-1,CSAPPGQGASGEQFF,TGCAGTGCCCCCCCCGGACAGGGGGCGTCCGGTGAGCAGTTCTTC
TRBV27,-,many,14,TRBJ2-1,CASSLYRVPNEQFF,TGTGCCAGCAGTTTATATCGGGTCCCCAATGAGCAGTTCTTC
TRBV5-4,-,many,14,TRBJ2-3,CASSLSGAADTQYF,TGTGCCAGCAGCTTGAGTGGGGCCGCAGATACGCAGTATTTT
TRBV20-1,TRBD2,many,14,TRBJ2-1,CSALTSGRAYEQFF,TGCAGTGCTTTAACTAGCGGGAGGGCCTATGAGCAGTTCTTC
TRBV12-3/TRBV12-4,-,many,13,TRBJ1-5,CASSQTDNQPQHF,TGTGCCAGCAGCCAGACTGATAATCAGCCCCAGCATTTT
TRBV7-9,-,-,16,TRBJ2-5,CASSSGHQRLKETQYF,TGTGCCAGCAGCTCCGGGCACCAGCGGTTGAAAGAGACCCAGTACTTC
TRBV4-1,TRBD1,many,14,TRBJ1-5,CASSQRDRGQPQHF,TGCGCCAGCAGCCAACGGGACAGGGGTCAGCCCCAGCATTTT
TRBV27,TRBD1,many,14,TRBJ1-3,CASREQGRGNTIYF,TGTGCCAGCAGGGAACAGGGGAGAGGAAACACCATATATTTT
TRBV12-3/TRBV12-4,-,-,12,TRBJ2-1,CASSLVGPEQFF,TGTGCCAGCAGTTTAGTGGGACCCGAGCAGTTCTTC
TRBV19,-,-,14,TRBJ2-2,CASGRRRNTGELFF,TGTGCCAGTGGTAGGAGGAGGAACACCGGGGAGCTGTTTTTT
TRBV11-2,-,few,14,TRBJ1-1,CASSRTWGGNEAFF,TGTGCCAGCAGCCGGACGTGGGGGGGTAATGAAGCTTTCTTT
TRBV10-3,TRBD2,-,15,TRBJ2-3,CAISGGSGSGDTQYF,TGTGCCATCAGCGGTGGTAGCGGGAGTGGTGATACGCAGTATTTT
TRBV4-2,-,many,13,TRBJ1-1,CASRRTANTEAFF,TGTGCCAGCAGGAGGACAGCCAACACTGAAGCTTTCTTT
TRBV20-1,-,many,16,TRBJ1-3,CSARDFWREGGNTIYF,TGCAGTGCTAGAGACTTCTGGCGGGAAGGAGGAAACACCATATATTTT
TRBV28,TRBD1,many,15,TRBJ1-1,CASPGTGGMNTEAFF,TGTGCCAGCCCTGGGACAGGGGGAATGAACACTGAAGCTTTCTTT
TRBV4-2,-,few,16,TRBJ2-3,CASRQATGPYTDTQYF,TGTGCCAGCAGACAAGCCACGGGGCCCTACACAGATACGCAGTATTTT
TRBV20-1,-,many,11,TRBJ2-5,CSALDDETQYF,TGCAGTGCTCTGGACGACGAGACCCAGTACTTC
TRBV5-1,-,few,17,TRBJ1-1,CASSQGRSGVKNTEAFF,TGCGCCAGCAGCCAGGGGCGGTCAGGGGTAAAGAACACTGAAGCTTTCTTT